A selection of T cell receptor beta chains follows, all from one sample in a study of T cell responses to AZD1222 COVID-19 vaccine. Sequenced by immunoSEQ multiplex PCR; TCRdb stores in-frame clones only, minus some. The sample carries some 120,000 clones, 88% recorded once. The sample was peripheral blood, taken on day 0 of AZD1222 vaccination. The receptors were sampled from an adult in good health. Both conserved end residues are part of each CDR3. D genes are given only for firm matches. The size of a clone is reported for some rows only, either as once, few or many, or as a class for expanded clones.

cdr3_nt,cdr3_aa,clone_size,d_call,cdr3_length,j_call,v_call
TGTGCCAGCGCCGAAGATCGGACCGGGGAGCTGTTTTTT,CASAEDRTGELFF,.,.,13,TRBJ2-2,TRBV6-5
TGTGCCAGCAGCAACCCGGGAGTGAAAGCTTTCTTT,CASSNPGVKAFF,.,.,12,TRBJ1-1,TRBV28
TGCAGTGCTAGTGCTAGCGGGAGCTTGGCCAAAAACATTCAGTACTTC,CSASASGSLAKNIQYF,.,TRBD2,16,TRBJ2-4,TRBV20-1
TGTGCCAGCAGTCCTCGGAACACCTACGAGCAGTACTTC,CASSPRNTYEQYF,.,.,13,TRBJ2-7,TRBV25-1
TGTGCCAGCAGCTTCGGCGGCGGGGTGGCGAACACTGAAGCTTTCTTT,CASSFGGGVANTEAFF,.,.,16,TRBJ1-1,TRBV5-4
TGCAGCGTGCCCGGCCCCCACACTGAAGCTTTCTTT,CSVPGPHTEAFF,.,.,12,TRBJ1-1,TRBV29-1
TGCGCCAGCAGACAGGGGAGCACAGATACGCAGTATTTT,CASRQGSTDTQYF,.,TRBD1,13,TRBJ2-3,TRBV5-1
TGTGCCAGCAGCCCGCCCTACAGGGCAGAAGGCTACACCTTC,CASSPPYRAEGYTF,.,.,14,TRBJ1-2,TRBV6-2/TRBV6-3
TGTGCCAGCAGCCAAGAATCGATGGGGAGCTCTGGAAACACCATATATTTT,CASSQESMGSSGNTIYF,.,.,17,TRBJ1-3,TRBV4-2
TGCGCCAGCAGCTTGAACAGGGGGAACACTGAAGCTTTCTTT,CASSLNRGNTEAFF,.,TRBD1,14,TRBJ1-1,TRBV5-1
TGTGCCAGCAGCAGGAGGAGCGGGGGGCCTGACATTCAGTACTTC,CASSRRSGGPDIQYF,.,TRBD2,15,TRBJ2-4,TRBV5-5
TGCGCCAGCAGCCAAGAGTATCCAGGGCCCTACGAGCAGTACTTC,CASSQEYPGPYEQYF,.,.,15,TRBJ2-7,TRBV4-1
TGTGCCAGCAGCCAAGGTGGACGGGGGACTGAAGCTTTCTTT,CASSQGGRGTEAFF,.,.,14,TRBJ1-1,TRBV3-1/TRBV3-2
TGTGCCAGTAGTATCCCGGGGGGGCTCACTGAAGCTTTCTTT,CASSIPGGLTEAFF,.,.,14,TRBJ1-1,TRBV19
TGCGCCAGCAGCCCCACAGGGGTATGGAATTCACCCCTCCACTTT,CASSPTGVWNSPLHF,.,TRBD1,15,TRBJ1-6,TRBV4-3
TGTGCCAGCAGCGAAGGTGGGACTAATGAAAAACTGTTTTTT,CASSEGGTNEKLFF,many,.,14,TRBJ1-4,TRBV9